The 14 T cell receptor beta chains below were found in one sample sequenced in a study of T-cell reconstitution after alpha-beta-depleted transplantation in children (dated by TCRdb to about 2016). To prepare the library, PCR was applied. TCRdb lists the instrument as Illumina HiSeq 2500. TCR libraries were prepared with molecular barcoding, using unique molecular identifiers to normalize TCRbeta repertoire quantification. TCRdb ran its own pipeline on the public reads, namely fastp trimming at Q25 and MiXCR clone calling, and kept in-frame beta chains. Duplicate CDR3 protein sequences are folded into a single record with the most common DNA and genes. Here the sample has about 610,000 distinct CDR3 sequences; over 9.5% occur a single time. 4% of the sample is taken by the ten largest. This specimen consisted of PBMCs from the stem cell graft donor, obtained from the stem cell graft. These receptors all stem from a human donor who donated a stem cell graft to a child with acute myeloid leukemia.

The gene calls are TRBV5-1 and TRBJ2-5; 10 bases match TRBD2. This CDR3 contains 16 residues. Looked up from germline, CDR1 is SGHRS and CDR2 is YFSETQ. J lost 2 bases, V lost 3 bases, and 7 bases had no gene match. CDR3 region: CASSSGKLAGQETQYF. CDR3 in DNA: TGCGCCAGCAGCTCTGGAAAACTAGCGGGGCAAGAGACCCAGTACTTC. The variable domain in full, completed from reference TRBV5-1 and TRBJ2-5, reads KAGVTQTPRYLIKTRGQQVTLSCSPISGHRSVSWYQQTPGQGLQFLFEYFSETQRNKGNFPGRFSGRQFSNSRSEMNVSTLELGDSALYLCASSSGKLAGQETQYFGPGTRLLVL.

Only a few counts were recorded for this clonotype. The chain employs TRBV10-3 and TRBJ1-5; D is possibly TRBD1 (5 bases). Germline V gene sequence: CDR1 ENHRY, CDR2 SYGVKD. V was pared by 6 bases and J by 4 bases, with 10 bases between. The length of the CDR3 is 13 residues. Here the CDR3 reads CAIRPEGNQPQHF. CDR3 coding DNA: TGTGCCATCAGACCCGAGGGGAATCAGCCCCAGCATTTT.

This clonotype was detected ten times or more. This sequence joins TRBV7-6 and TRBJ2-2; D might be TRBD2 (5 bases). V lost 2 bases and J 8 bases, leaving 15 bases between the germline ends. The CDR3 is 15 residues long. Germline V gives CDR1 SGHVS, CDR2 FNYEAQ. The CDR3 nucleotides read TGTGCCAGCAGCTTAAATCCTAGCACTGTAGGGGAGCTGTTTTTT. Its translation is CASSLNPSTVGELFF. The complete variable domain, with remaining parts taken from reference TRBV7-6 and TRBJ2-2, reads GAGVSQSPRYKVTKRGQDVALRCDPISGHVSLYWYRQALGQGPEFLTYFNYEAQQDKSGLPNDRFSAERPEGSISTLTIQRTEQRDSAMYRCASSLNPSTVGELFFGEGSRLTVL.

This clonotype has ten or more counts. The V gene is TRBV6-5, the J gene TRBJ2-1; D is ambiguous. V was pared by 2 bases and J by 8 bases, with 10 bases between. The CDR3 has 13 amino acids. Germline V lookup: CDR1 MNHEY, CDR2 SVGAGI. CDR3 protein: CASSYRPKDEQFF. As DNA, the CDR3 is TGTGCCAGCAGTTACCGCCCGAAGGATGAGCAGTTCTTC.

This clonotype has a count of ten or more. The chain links TRBV12-3 or TRBV12-4 to TRBJ2-7, with 7 nucleotides matching TRBD2. V lost 7 bases and J lost 7; bases outside the gene matches: 13. CDR3 length equals 14 residues. DNA for the CDR3: TGTGCCAGCACCCTGGTCGTGGGAGCGGGGGAGCAGTACTTC. It is translated as CASTLVVGAGEQYF.

This clonotype was seen more than once but under ten times. The genes are TRBV18 and TRBJ2-1; 10 bases match TRBD2. The CDR3 contains 19 residues. Germline V gives CDR1 KGHSH, CDR2 LQKENI. With 5 bases clipped from V and 9 bases from J, the junction kept 22 bases outside the gene matches. The CDR3 region has the DNA TGTGCCAGCTCAGCACTGACTATGGCTAGCGGGAGTTCGAACGTTGAGCAGTTCTTC. Its protein product is CASSALTMASGSSNVEQFF.

This clonotype was counted between two and nine times. The J gene is TRBJ2-3, the V gene TRBV9; D tentatively reads TRBD1 or TRBD2 (6 bases each). Germline loops: CDR1 SGDLS, CDR2 YYNGEE. The germline V and J ends were trimmed by 4 bases and 2 bases, with 11 bases remaining between them. The CDR3 spans 14 residues. The CDR3 nucleotides read TGTGCCAGCAGCCGGAGGGGGACCACAGATACGCAGTATTTT. It is translated as CASSRRGTTDTQYF.

The rearrangement uses TRBV9 and TRBJ2-3; 7 bases match TRBD2. Unmatched junction bases numbered 7, after V lost 1 base and J lost 5 bases. The germline V gene encodes CDR1 SGDLS and CDR2 YYNGEE. CDR3 length: 15 residues. For the CDR3, the DNA is TGTGCCAGCAGCGTACGGGCGGGAGTTAGAGATACGCAGTATTTT. It is translated as CASSVRAGVRDTQYF.

This clonotype appeared many times. The genes are TRBV7-8 and TRBJ2-7; D possibly corresponds to TRBD2 (6 bases). The CDR3 contains 14 residues. Germline-derived CDR1 and CDR2 are SGHVS and FQNEAQ. V lost 5 bases, J lost 5 bases, and 16 bases lay in between. The CDR3 loop is CASSPILALDEQYF. The CDR3 DNA is TGTGCCAGCAGCCCAATACTAGCTCTGGACGAGCAGTACTTC. Together with reference TRBV7-8 and TRBJ2-7, the CDR3 gives the full variable domain: GAGVSQSPRYKVAKRGQDVALRCDPISGHVSLFWYQQALGQGPEFLTYFQNEAQLDKSGLPSDRFFAERPEGSVSTLKIQRTQQEDSAVYLCASSPILALDEQYFGPGTRLTVT.

The chain employs TRBV29-1 and TRBJ2-7, with 9 positions matching TRBD1. V lost 6 bases to trimming and J lost 0 bases; unmatched junction nucleotides: 15. The CDR3 has 17 residues. From germline, CDR1 is SQVTM and CDR2 ANQGSEA. CDR3 bases: TGCAGCGTCGCCGGGACAGGGCCACAATTTTTCTCCTACGAGCAGTACTTC. It encodes CSVAGTGPQFFSYEQYF.

The chain combines TRBV20-1 with TRBJ2-7; 9 positions agree with TRBD1. The V gene's germline CDR1 is DFQATT and CDR2 SNEGSKA (reference sequence). The CDR3 runs to 16 residues. V shed 1 base and J 5 bases; nucleotides not matched to a gene: 12. CDR3 in amino acids: CSARVGTGTGFNEQYF. CDR3 bases: TGCAGTGCTAGAGTGGGGACCGGGACAGGGTTTAACGAGCAGTACTTC.

This chain connects TRBV6-6 to TRBJ1-2; tentatively, D is TRBD1 (6 bases). V lost 0 bases and J lost 10, with 12 bases in between. This CDR3 is built from 13 residues. The germline V gene encodes CDR1 MNHNY and CDR2 SVGAGI (reference sequence). The chain's CDR3 is CASSYSQTGLYTF. CDR3 nucleotides: TGTGCCAGCAGTTACTCCCAAACAGGGCTCTACACCTTC.

This clonotype was detected a few times. This chain connects TRBV25-1 to TRBJ2-2; the D call may be TRBD1 or TRBD2 (5 bases each). V was pared by 4 bases and J by 6 bases, with 18 bases between. This CDR3 region has 16 residues. Germline loops: CDR1 MGHDK, CDR2 SYGVNS. CDR3 DNA: TGTGCCAGCAGTGTTGGGGGTCGGGGTAGCCCCGGGGAGCTGTTTTTT. Amino acids: CASSVGGRGSPGELFF.

DNA for the CDR3: TGCAGTGCCCCTAGGCGGGAGGCTACGCAGTTCTTC. It encodes CSAPRREATQFF. This chain uses TRBV20-1 with TRBJ2-1, with 8 bases matching TRBD2. The CDR3 length is 12 residues. Unmatched junction bases numbered 10, after V lost 6 bases and J lost 12 bases. Germline-derived CDR1 and CDR2 are DFQATT and SNEGSKA (reference sequence).